The 15 T cell receptor beta chains presented below share a single source sample, sequenced in a study of cytomegalovirus exposure and HLA in healthy donors. The PCR had 60 Vbeta and 13 Jbeta primers. Clones were read by immunoSEQ multiplex PCR, and TCRdb kept only the in-frame ones, dropping some. Here the sample spans about 84,000 clones, more than 80% being singletons. The specimen sequenced was PBMCs. The receptor source for this set is a man between 18 and 29 years old in good health and CMV-seronegative.

The chain uses TRBV5-1 and TRBJ2-1, with D tentatively TRBD2 (5 bases). Germline V gene lookup returns CDR1 SGHRS and CDR2 YFSETQ. V was pared by 0 bases and J by 9 bases, with 13 bases between. The CDR3 contains 14 residues. The CDR3 is CASSLAELSGEQFF. The DNA for the CDR3 is TGCGCCAGCAGCTTGGCCGAGCTGAGCGGTGAGCAGTTCTTC.

V gene TRBV6-1 combines with J gene TRBJ2-7; D possibly corresponds to TRBD2 (6 bases). Looked up from germline, CDR1 is MNHNS and CDR2 is SASEGT. CDR3 length: 15 amino acids. V shed 8 bases and J shed 2 bases, with 19 bases lying between them. The CDR3 DNA reads as TGTGCCAGCGCCGATCCGGGACTCCTGGCCTACGAGCAGTACTTC. Residues: CASADPGLLAYEQYF.

The V call is TRBV5-1, the J call TRBJ2-1; 10 positions match TRBD2. The germline V gene encodes CDR1 SGHRS and CDR2 YFSETQ. There are 15 residues in the CDR3. Trimming cost V 5 bases and J 5 bases; bases outside gene matches: 7. The DNA for the CDR3 is TGCGCCAGCAGTTCGGGACTAGCGATTAACAATGAGCAGTTCTTC. Translation: CASSSGLAINNEQFF. The whole variable domain, remainder taken from reference TRBV5-1 and TRBJ2-1, is KAGVTQTPRYLIKTRGQQVTLSCSPISGHRSVSWYQQTPGQGLQFLFEYFSETQRNKGNFPGRFSGRQFSNSRSEMNVSTLELGDSALYLCASSSGLAINNEQFFGPGTRLTVL.

The V and J genes are TRBV27 and TRBJ2-7, with TRBD2 as a possible D gene (6 bases). Between the trimmed V and J ends, which lost 6 bases and 3 bases, there was a span of 18 bases. This CDR3 contains 15 residues. Germline CDR1 MNHEY, CDR2 SMNVEV (reference sequence). The CDR3, as DNA: TGTGCCAGCAGCCGTGACTTGACGCGGGACTACGAGCAGTACTTC. Its protein product is CASSRDLTRDYEQYF.

The chain uses TRBV28 and TRBJ2-1; 7 bases map to TRBD2. CDR1 is MDHEN and CDR2 is SYDVKM in the germline V gene. Trimming cost V 5 bases and J 6 bases; bases outside gene matches: 13. CDR3 size: 16 residues. The chain's CDR3 is CASSIGGGDLRNEQFF. The CDR3 DNA follows: TGTGCCAGCAGTATCGGGGGAGGGGATCTGCGCAATGAGCAGTTCTTC.

The chain is built from TRBV25-1 and TRBJ2-2, with 9 bases lining up with TRBD1. This CDR3 has 15 amino acids. The germline gives CDR1 MGHDK, CDR2 SYGVNS. V lost 10 bases to trimming and J lost 2 bases; unmatched junction nucleotides: 8. The CDR3 nucleotides are TGTGCCACTCGACCGGGACAGGGAAACACCGGGGAGCTGTTTTTT. Translation: CATRPGQGNTGELFF.

V and J are TRBV30 and TRBJ1-1, with TRBD1 as a possible D gene (5 bases). CDR3 length: 13 residues. Germline-derived CDR1 and CDR2 are GTSNPN and SVGIG (reference sequence). The V gene lost 4 bases and the J gene lost 2 bases, with 11 bases spanning the gap. The CDR3 reads CAWNSGANTEAFF. As DNA, the CDR3 is TGTGCCTGGAATAGTGGGGCTAACACTGAAGCTTTCTTT.

This chain uses TRBV30 with TRBJ2-5; TRBD1 matches 8 bases. Germline CDR1 GTSNPN, CDR2 SVGIG (reference sequence). J was trimmed by 6 bases and V by 0 bases; bases with no gene match: 3. The CDR3 loop spans 13 amino acids. CDR3 protein: CAWSVQGGKTQYF. Here the CDR3 DNA reads TGTGCCTGGAGTGTACAGGGGGGAAAGACCCAGTACTTC.

The rearrangement links TRBV7-2 to TRBJ2-5; 8 bases match TRBD1. The CDR3 runs 16 residues. V trimming: 1 base; J trimming: 2 bases; junction bases outside the gene matches: 6. CDR1 is SGHTA, CDR2 FQGNSA, per germline. CDR3 loop: CASSLGTGRIQETQYF. The CDR3 DNA reads as TGTGCCAGCAGCTTAGGGACAGGGAGGATACAAGAGACCCAGTACTTC.

This clone showed up just once. The chain has TRBV6-5 and TRBJ2-1, with 8 positions matching TRBD1. The CDR3 length is 15 residues. Germline V CDR1 and CDR2: MNHEY, SVGAGI. V trimming: 7 bases; J trimming: 4 bases; junction bases outside the gene matches: 9. CDR3 coding DNA: TGTGCCAGCAAAAAATCAGGGGGCCCTTACAATGAGCAGTTCTTC. Residues: CASKKSGGPYNEQFF.

V is TRBV15 and J is TRBJ2-7; weak D call: TRBD1 (6 bases). In germline, CDR1 is LNHNV, CDR2 YYDKDF (reference sequence). With 5 bases removed from V and 7 bases from J, the gap between germline ends came to 15 bases. The CDR3 extends over 13 amino acids. CDR3 residues: CATSGRGIGEQYF. The CDR3 coding sequence is TGTGCCACCAGCGGCAGGGGAATAGGGGAGCAGTACTTC.

The V gene is TRBV28, the J gene TRBJ1-4, with D maybe TRBD1 (5 bases). V was pared by 3 bases and J by 0 bases, with 17 bases between. Germline V CDR1 and CDR2: MDHEN, SYDVKM. The CDR3 length is 18 residues. CDR3 protein: CASSFKGRGLSTNEKLFF. The CDR3 DNA sequence: TGTGCCAGCAGTTTCAAAGGGAGGGGACTTTCAACTAATGAAAAACTGTTTTTT. Full variable domain (outside the CDR3, taken from reference TRBV28 and TRBJ1-4): DVKVTQSSRYLVKRTGEKVFLECVQDMDHENMFWYRQDPGLGLRLIYFSYDVKMKEKGDIPEGYSVSREKKERFSLILESASTNQTSMYLCASSFKGRGLSTNEKLFFGSGTQLSVL.

The chain has TRBV6-4 and TRBJ2-3; 10 bases are a match to TRBD2. The V and J ends lost 3 bases and 6 bases, in that order; junction bases with no gene match: 6. CDR3 size: 15 residues. CDR1 is MRHNA, CDR2 SNTAGT, per germline. This chain's CDR3 is CASSESSGSPDTQYF. CDR3 sequence (DNA): TGTGCCAGCAGTGAGTCTAGCGGGAGCCCCGATACGCAGTATTTT.

Concerning this clone: In the same sample, other DNA sequences code for this CDR3. V and J are TRBV7-2 and TRBJ2-1, with TRBD2 identical over 11 bases. The CDR3 extends over 15 amino acids. Germline V gene lookup returns CDR1 SGHTA and CDR2 FQGNSA. V dropped 3 bases and J dropped 4; count of bases not matched to a gene: 2. The CDR3 DNA reads TGTGCCAGCAGCTTGGGGACTAGCGGATACAATGAGCAGTTCTTC. Translation: CASSLGTSGYNEQFF.

The V and J genes are TRBV6-6 and TRBJ1-3; D call uncertain. V dropped 6 bases and J dropped 0 bases, with 9 bases sitting between them. Germline CDR1 reads MNHNY; CDR2 reads SVGAGI (reference sequence). CDR3 length: 14 residues. CDR3 in amino acids: CASRDSNSGNTIYF. In DNA form, the CDR3 reads TGTGCCAGCAGAGACTCAAACTCTGGAAACACCATATATTTT.